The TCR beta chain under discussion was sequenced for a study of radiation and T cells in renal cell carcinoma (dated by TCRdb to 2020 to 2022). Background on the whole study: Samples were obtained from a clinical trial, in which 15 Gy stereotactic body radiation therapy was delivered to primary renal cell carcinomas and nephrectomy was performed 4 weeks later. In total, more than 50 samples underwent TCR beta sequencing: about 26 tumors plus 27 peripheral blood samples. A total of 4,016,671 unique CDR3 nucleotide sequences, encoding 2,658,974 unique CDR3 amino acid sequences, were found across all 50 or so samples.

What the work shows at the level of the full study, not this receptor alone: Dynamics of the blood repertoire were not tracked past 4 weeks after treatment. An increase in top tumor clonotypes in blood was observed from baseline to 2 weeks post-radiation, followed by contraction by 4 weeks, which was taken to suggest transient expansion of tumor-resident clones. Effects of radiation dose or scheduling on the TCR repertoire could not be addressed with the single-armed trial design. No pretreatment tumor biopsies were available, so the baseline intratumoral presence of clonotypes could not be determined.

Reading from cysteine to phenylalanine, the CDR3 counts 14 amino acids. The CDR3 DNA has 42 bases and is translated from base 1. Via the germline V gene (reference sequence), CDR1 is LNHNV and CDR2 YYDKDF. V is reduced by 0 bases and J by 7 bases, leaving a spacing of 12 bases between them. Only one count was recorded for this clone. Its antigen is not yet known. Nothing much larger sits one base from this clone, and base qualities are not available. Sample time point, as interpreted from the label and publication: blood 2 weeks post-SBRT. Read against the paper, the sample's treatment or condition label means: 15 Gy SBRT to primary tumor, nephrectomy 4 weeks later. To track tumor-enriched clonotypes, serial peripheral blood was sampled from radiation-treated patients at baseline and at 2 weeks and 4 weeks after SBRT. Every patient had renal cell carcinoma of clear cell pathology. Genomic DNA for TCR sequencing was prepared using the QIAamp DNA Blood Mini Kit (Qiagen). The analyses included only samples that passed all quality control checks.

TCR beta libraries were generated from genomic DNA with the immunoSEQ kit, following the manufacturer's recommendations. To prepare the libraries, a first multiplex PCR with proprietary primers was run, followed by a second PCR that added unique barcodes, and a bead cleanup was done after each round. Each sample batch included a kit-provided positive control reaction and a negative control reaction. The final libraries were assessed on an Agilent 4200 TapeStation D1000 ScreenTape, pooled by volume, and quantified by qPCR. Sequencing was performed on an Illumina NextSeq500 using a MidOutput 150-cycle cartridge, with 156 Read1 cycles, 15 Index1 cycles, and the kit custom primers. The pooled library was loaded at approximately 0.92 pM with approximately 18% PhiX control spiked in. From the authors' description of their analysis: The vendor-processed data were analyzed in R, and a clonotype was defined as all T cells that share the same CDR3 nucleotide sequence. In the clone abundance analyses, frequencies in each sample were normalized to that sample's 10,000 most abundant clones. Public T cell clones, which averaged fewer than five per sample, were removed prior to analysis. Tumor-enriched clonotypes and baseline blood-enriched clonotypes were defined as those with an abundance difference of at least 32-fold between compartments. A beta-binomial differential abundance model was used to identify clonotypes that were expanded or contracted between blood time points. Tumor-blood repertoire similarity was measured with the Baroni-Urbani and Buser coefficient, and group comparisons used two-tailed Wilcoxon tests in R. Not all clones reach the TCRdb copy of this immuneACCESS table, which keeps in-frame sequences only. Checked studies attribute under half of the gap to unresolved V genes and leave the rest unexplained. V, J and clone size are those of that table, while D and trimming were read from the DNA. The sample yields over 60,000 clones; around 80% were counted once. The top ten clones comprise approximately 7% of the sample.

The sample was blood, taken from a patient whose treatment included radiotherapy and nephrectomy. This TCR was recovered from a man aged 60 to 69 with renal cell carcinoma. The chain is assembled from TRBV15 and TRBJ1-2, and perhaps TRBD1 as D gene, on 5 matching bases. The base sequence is TGTGCCACCAGCAGAGATATTCAGGGAGGTGGCTACACCTTC. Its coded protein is CATSRDIQGGGYTF.